These 24 T cell receptor beta chains originate from one sample sequenced in a study of T cells in localized non-small cell lung cancer (dated by TCRdb to the early 2020s). The library came from the immunoSEQ multiplex PCR assay. The clones in this table, taken by TCRdb from immuneACCESS, are in-frame only. Not every clone is retained; where verified, under half of the shortfall comes from an unresolved V gene, and the cause of the rest is unknown. The sample table shows some 80,000 clones, and 84% are seen once. Clones ranked in the top ten supply 2.5% to 3% of the sample. The sample consisted of peripheral blood, taken before any cancer treatment. These receptors were obtained from a man aged 40 to 75 with stage I lung adenocarcinoma.

This clone was seen more than once but under ten times. The chain links TRBV27 to TRBJ1-5, with D perhaps TRBD1 (5 bases). Germline V gives CDR1 MNHEY, CDR2 SMNVEV (reference sequence). CDR3 length equals 13 residues. V lost 4 bases, J lost 7 bases, and 11 bases lay in between. CDR3 region: CASSSRVRQPQHF. As DNA, the CDR3 is TGTGCCAGCAGTTCCAGGGTGAGGCAGCCCCAGCATTTT.

This clone was seen a handful of times. This chain's CDR3 is CASSGTGARDYGYTF. The CDR3 DNA reads as TGTGCCAGCAGCGGGACAGGGGCGAGAGACTATGGCTACACCTTC. The gene calls are TRBV9 and TRBJ1-2; the match to TRBD1 covers 9 bases. CDR1 SGDLS and CDR2 YYNGEE come from the germline V gene. The trim removed 3 bases at V and 3 bases at J, leaving 6 bases unmatched. This CDR3 contains 15 residues. The full variable domain, completed using reference TRBV9 and TRBJ1-2, is DSGVTQTPKHLITATGQRVTLRCSPRSGDLSVYWYQQSLDQGLQFLIQYYNGEERAKGNILERFSAQQFPDLHSELNLSSLELGDSALYFCASSGTGARDYGYTFGSGTRLTVV.

The J gene is TRBJ2-5, the V gene TRBV18; 10 bases map to TRBD2. V was pared by 3 bases and J by 3 bases, with 4 bases of the junction left unmatched. This CDR3 comprises 15 residues. CDR1 is KGHSH, CDR2 LQKENI, per germline. The CDR3: CASSPRLAGEETQYF. CDR3 DNA sequence: TGTGCCAGCTCACCGCGGCTAGCGGGAGAAGAGACCCAGTACTTC.

There are a few counts of this clone. Different DNA sequences within this sample yield the same CDR3. The rearrangement links TRBV19 to TRBJ2-2; D call uncertain. The V end was cut by 3 bases, the J end by 1 base, with 3 bases between. In germline, CDR1 is LNHDA, CDR2 SQIVND (reference sequence). The CDR3 is 13 amino acids. CDR3 nucleotide sequence: TGTGCCAGTAGTATCCTGAACACCGGGGAGCTGTTTTTT. It specifies CASSILNTGELFF.

The chain employs TRBV12-5 and TRBJ1-1; no clear D gene. V dropped 6 bases and J dropped 8 bases, with 13 bases sitting between them. This CDR3 contains 12 residues. Germline loops: CDR1 LGHNT, CDR2 FRNRAP. Here the CDR3 reads CASGGSSLEAFF. In nucleotides, the CDR3 is TGTGCTAGTGGGGGATCGAGCCTAGAAGCTTTCTTT.

This chain connects TRBV6-5 to TRBJ2-1; perhaps TRBD2 as D (6 bases). The CDR3 is made up of 16 amino acids. The V and J ends lost 4 bases and 0 bases respectively, with 13 bases between them. Germline V lookup: CDR1 MNHEY, CDR2 SVGAGI. For the CDR3, the DNA is TGTGCCAGCAGTTCTTTCCGGGACTTCTCCTACAATGAGCAGTTCTTC. Its protein is CASSSFRDFSYNEQFF.

The chain uses TRBV7-9 and TRBJ1-4, with TRBD1 as a possible D gene (6 bases). This CDR3 is 14 amino acids long. Germline-derived CDR1 and CDR2 are SEHNR and FQNEAQ (reference sequence). The ends were cut back, 3 bases at V and 5 bases at J, with 10 bases in the middle. The CDR3, as DNA: TGTGCCAGCAGCTTGGACAGTCGAAATGAAAAACTGTTTTTT. Translated: CASSLDSRNEKLFF.

This clone was counted a single time. CDR3 protein: CASSPNSGRGDEQYF. The CDR3, as DNA: TGTGCCAGCAGCCCAAATAGCGGGAGGGGCGACGAGCAGTACTTC. J is TRBJ2-7 and V is TRBV7-8, with 11 bases lining up with TRBD2. Per the germline V gene, CDR1 is SGHVS and CDR2 is FQNEAQ. V shed 5 bases, J shed 5 bases, and the junction held 8 bases outside the gene matches. The CDR3 consists of 15 residues.

The gene calls are TRBV30 and TRBJ1-5; 7 nucleotides match TRBD1. Germline CDR1 and CDR2: GTSNPN and SVGIG (reference sequence). J gave up 3 bases and V 3 bases, and 5 bases lay outside the gene matches. The CDR3 is 14 residues long. CDR3 sequence reads: CAWSRGTTNQPQHF. Written as DNA, the CDR3 is TGTGCCTGGAGCAGGGGGACAACCAATCAGCCCCAGCATTTT.

The chain employs TRBV25-1 and TRBJ2-6, with D perhaps TRBD2 (5 bases). Deletions cut 0 bases from V and 2 bases from J, with 5 bases between. CDR3 length: 15 amino acids. Germline V CDR1 and CDR2: MGHDK, SYGVNS. CDR3 DNA sequence: TGTGCCAGCAGTGAATACGGGGCTGGGGCCAACGTCCTGACTTTC. Translation gives CASSEYGAGANVLTF.

The chain uses TRBV6-6 and TRBJ1-2; TRBD1 matches at 7 bases. The germline V gene encodes CDR1 MNHNY and CDR2 SVGAGI (reference sequence). This CDR3 spans 14 amino acids. V shed 0 bases and J 2 bases; nucleotides not matched to a gene: 0. The CDR3 DNA reads TGTGCCAGCAGTTACTCGGGACAGAACTATGGCTACACCTTC. Translation gives CASSYSGQNYGYTF.

The chain joins TRBV4-1 to TRBJ2-3; a possible D gene is TRBD1 (6 bases). Germline V gives CDR1 MGHRA, CDR2 YSYEKL. The CDR3 length is 15 residues. The V gene lost 1 base and the J gene lost 1 base, with 9 bases spanning the gap. CDR3 DNA sequence: TGCGCCAGCAGCCAAGTGGGGGCTGGCACAGATACGCAGTATTTT. It specifies CASSQVGAGTDTQYF.

The chain is built from TRBV6-5 and TRBJ2-5; D is uncertain. V was pared by 0 bases and J by 2 bases, with 10 bases between. The CDR3 has 15 residues. From germline, CDR1 is MNHEY and CDR2 SVGAGI. The CDR3 region is CASSYSWGGQETQYF. The CDR3 DNA follows: TGTGCCAGCAGTTACTCGTGGGGTGGTCAAGAGACCCAGTACTTC.

This clone was seen a handful of times. V usage is TRBV7-9 and J usage is TRBJ1-1; D ambiguous. Trimming removed 6 bases from V and 4 bases from J, with 12 bases in between. The CDR3 runs 13 residues. Germline V gene lookup returns CDR1 SEHNR and CDR2 FQNEAQ (reference sequence). The CDR3 protein is CASRDSGGTEAFF. The CDR3 DNA is TGTGCCAGCAGGGATAGCGGTGGCACTGAAGCTTTCTTT. Supplemented by reference TRBV7-9 and TRBJ1-1, the full variable domain reads DTGVSQNPRHKITKRGQNVTFRCDPISEHNRLYWYRQTLGQGPEFLTYFQNEAQLEKSRLLSDRFSAERPKGSFSTLEIQRTEQGDSAMYLCASRDSGGTEAFFGQGTRLTVV.

The rearrangement uses TRBV7-2 and TRBJ1-2; tentatively, D is TRBD1 (5 bases). CDR3 length: 12 amino acids. Germline CDR1 is SGHTA and CDR2 is FQGNSA. Trimming took 1 base from V and 9 from J, leaving 9 bases between them. This CDR3 reads CASSLGTIRYTF. The CDR3 region has the DNA TGTGCCAGCAGCTTAGGGACAATCCGCTACACCTTC.

This clone has a single count. The V gene is TRBV19, the J gene TRBJ2-4, with 12 bases lining up with TRBD1. The CDR3 sequence is 14 residues long. Losses at the gene ends were 6 bases for V and 8 bases for J; bases not matched to a gene: 5. Germline values: CDR1 LNHDA, CDR2 SQIVND (reference sequence). CDR3 nucleotide sequence: TGTGCCAGTAGCCTGGGACAGGGGGCAGACATTCAGTACTTC. Amino acids: CASSLGQGADIQYF.

This CDR3 reads CASSRAGADYGYTF. The CDR3 DNA sequence: TGTGCCAGCTCAAGGGCAGGGGCAGACTATGGCTACACCTTC. The genes are TRBV18 and TRBJ1-2, with a possible D match to TRBD1 (6 bases). Germline V CDR1 and CDR2: KGHSH, LQKENI. This CDR3 spans 14 amino acids. V gave up 5 bases and J gave up 3 bases, with 13 bases separating them.

This clone was counted only a few times. The chain employs TRBV4-3 and TRBJ1-4, with a weak D call TRBD1 (5 bases). CDR3 length: 15 amino acids. V dropped 4 bases and J dropped 0 bases, with 9 bases sitting between them. Germline V CDR1 and CDR2: LGHNA, YSLEER. The DNA of the CDR3 is TGCGCCAGCAGCCGGGGGGGAGCAACTAATGAAAAACTGTTTTTT. This translates into CASSRGGATNEKLFF.

This chain joins TRBV15 and TRBJ1-5; 9 nucleotides match TRBD1. The CDR3 has 14 residues. Trimming cost V 4 bases and J 7 bases; bases outside gene matches: 5. From germline, CDR1 is LNHNV and CDR2 YYDKDF (reference sequence). CDR3 amino acids: CATSIGTGKQPQHF. The DNA of the CDR3 is TGTGCCACCAGCATAGGGACAGGGAAGCAGCCCCAGCATTTT.

This clone was seen once. The chain uses TRBV7-2 and TRBJ2-2; the D gene is possibly TRBD1 (6 bases). Deletions cut 5 bases from V and 7 bases from J, with 14 bases between. The germline V gene encodes CDR1 SGHTA and CDR2 FQGNSA. The length of the CDR3 is 14 residues. The CDR3 spells CASSPDRGYGELFF. CDR3 coding DNA: TGTGCCAGCAGCCCGGATAGGGGGTACGGGGAGCTGTTTTTT.

In this sample, this clone turned up once. The rearrangement joins TRBV15 to TRBJ2-5; 10 bases are shared with TRBD1. Germline V gene data show CDR1 as LNHNV and CDR2 as YYDKDF (reference sequence). There are 15 residues in the CDR3. J was trimmed by 5 bases and V by 3 bases; bases with no gene match: 6. DNA of the CDR3: TGTGCCACCAGCAGCATCCCGGGACAGGGGGAGACCCAGTACTTC. This gives the protein CATSSIPGQGETQYF.

Concerning this clone: Within the sample, other DNA sequences also encode this same CDR3. The chain employs TRBV7-2 and TRBJ1-3, with D perhaps matching TRBD1 (5 bases). Trimming removed 1 base at V and 0 bases at J, with 10 bases between. Germline assignment: CDR1 SGHTA and CDR2 FQGNSA. This CDR3 has 16 residues. CDR3 residues: CASSLVAGSSGNTIYF. In nucleotides, the CDR3 is TGTGCCAGCAGCTTAGTTGCAGGGAGCTCTGGAAACACCATATATTTT.

V usage is TRBV6-5 and J usage is TRBJ2-7; no clear D gene. Germline CDR1 MNHEY, CDR2 SVGAGI. Trimming shortened V by 2 bases and J by 4 bases, and 3 bases separated the two germline ends. CDR3 length equals 11 residues. For the CDR3, the DNA is TGTGCCAGCAGTTACGATTACGAGCAGTACTTC. Amino acids: CASSYDYEQYF.

This chain uses TRBV7-2 with TRBJ2-5; 8 bases are shared with TRBD2. The CDR3 spans 14 residues. The ends lost 5 bases at V and 7 bases at J; junction bases unmatched: 9. Germline-derived CDR1 and CDR2 are SGHTA and FQGNSA. The CDR3 here is CASSLRGGIATQYF. Here the CDR3 DNA reads TGTGCCAGCAGCCTCCGGGGGGGCATAGCGACCCAGTACTTC.